What follows is one T cell receptor beta chain and its context. This was a deep-level run. Libraries were prepared by immunoSEQ multiplex PCR; TCRdb keeps only in-frame clonotypes and omits some of them. This table holds some 350,000 clones, roughly 70% found once. This sample stems from a study of shared clonotypes between healthy human individuals. V was pared by 10 bases and J by 4 bases, with 16 bases between. This CDR3 contains 14 residues. From germline, CDR1 is LNHDA and CDR2 SQIVND (reference sequence). The clonotype comes from a man in his thirties or forties in good health. This sequence joins TRBV19 and TRBJ2-2; a possible D gene is TRBD2 (6 bases). Material: memory CD4+ T cells sorted from blood. Subset here: CD45RA-negative fraction. The CDR3: CATRGDGGTGELFF. In nucleotides, the CDR3 is TGTGCCACCCGCGGGGATGGGGGCACCGGGGAGCTGTTTTTT.